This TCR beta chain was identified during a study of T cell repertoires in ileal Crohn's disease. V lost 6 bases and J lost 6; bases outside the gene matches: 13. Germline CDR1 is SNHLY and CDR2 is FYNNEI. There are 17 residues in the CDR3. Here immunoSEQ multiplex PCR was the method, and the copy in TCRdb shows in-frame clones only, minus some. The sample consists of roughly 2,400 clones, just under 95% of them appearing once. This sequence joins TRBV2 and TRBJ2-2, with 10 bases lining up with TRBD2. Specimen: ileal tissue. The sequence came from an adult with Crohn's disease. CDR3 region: CASSNGGAGGPAGELFF. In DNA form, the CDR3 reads TGTGCCAGCAGCAACGGAGGAGCGGGGGGGCCGGCCGGGGAGCTGTTTTTT.